These 20 T cell receptor beta chains were all obtained from the same sample, sequenced in a study of T cells in Graves' hyperthyroidism and ophthalmopathy. RNA transcripts yielded amplified TCR beta CDR3 regions. A first-round RT-PCR of the TCR CDR3 used the HTBI primer set. TCRdb re-derived calls from the multiplex PCR reads in MiXCR, one entry per CDR3 protein. This table has 450,000 to 650,000 distinct CDR3 sequences, more than 15% appearing once. Source material: blood. The receptor set was obtained from a woman under 30 with Graves' ophthalmopathy.

This clonotype was detected only a few times. The CDR3 sequence: CASSQLAGNEQFF. The CDR3 DNA sequence: TGCGCCAGCAGCCAGTTAGCGGGCAATGAGCAGTTCTTC. The chain couples TRBV4-1 to TRBJ2-1; 7 bases align to TRBD2. The trim removed 3 bases at V and 6 bases at J, leaving 2 bases unmatched. The germline V gene encodes CDR1 MGHRA and CDR2 YSYEKL. This CDR3 region has 13 residues.

This clonotype has just a few counts. The chain is built from TRBV27 and TRBJ2-3; a weak D match, TRBD2 (5 bases). Looked up from germline, CDR1 is MNHEY and CDR2 is SMNVEV (reference sequence). The CDR3 length is 16 residues. Trimming cost V 3 bases and J 3 bases, with 16 bases left between them. CDR3 DNA: TGTGCCAGCAGTTTTTGGAAAGCGGCCCAAACAGATACGCAGTATTTT. Residues: CASSFWKAAQTDTQYF.

The rearrangement joins TRBV15 to TRBJ2-5; 10 bases are shared with TRBD2. The CDR3 totals 15 residues. J was trimmed by 5 bases and V by 2 bases; bases with no gene match: 5. CDR1 is LNHNV and CDR2 is YYDKDF in the germline V gene (reference sequence). CDR3 residues: CATSRLAGAGETQYF. In DNA, the CDR3 is TGTGCCACCAGCAGACTAGCGGGGGCGGGGGAGACCCAGTACTTC.

This clonotype was picked up many times. The chain has TRBV12-5 and TRBJ2-1; D unclear. CDR3 length: 13 residues. The germline gives CDR1 LGHNT, CDR2 FRNRAP. Trimming removed 1 base from V and 4 bases from J, with 5 bases in between. This CDR3 reads CASGLGSYNEQFF. In nucleotides, the CDR3 is TGTGCTAGTGGTTTGGGATCATACAATGAGCAGTTCTTC.

A word on this clonotype: A much larger clone lies a single base off, so this may be a read error. The chain couples TRBV7-2 to TRBJ1-1, with D perhaps matching TRBD1 (5 bases). Germline values: CDR1 SGHTA, CDR2 FQGNSA. The CDR3 runs to 14 residues. DNA for the CDR3: TGTGCCAGCGGCTTCAACGGGGGGGACACTGAAGCTTTCTTT. Translating it yields CASGFNGGDTEAFF.

This clonotype was observed many times. The V call is TRBV6-1, the J call TRBJ1-1; D is uncertain. Looked up from germline, CDR1 is MNHNS and CDR2 is SASEGT. The V end lost 5 bases, the J end lost 5 bases, and 15 bases lay between the germline ends. The CDR3 totals 14 residues. The CDR3 sequence is CASSKSGEGTEAFF. The CDR3, as DNA: TGTGCCAGCAGTAAATCCGGGGAGGGAACTGAAGCTTTCTTT.

This clonotype was recorded at least ten times. The V gene is TRBV7-2, the J gene TRBJ2-3; unclear D gene. Trimming cost V 5 bases and J 3 bases, with 9 bases left between them. This CDR3 region has 13 residues. The germline CDR1 and CDR2 sequences are SGHTA and FQGNSA. The CDR3 here is CASSPHGTDTQYF. CDR3 nucleotide sequence: TGTGCCAGCAGCCCCCATGGTACAGATACGCAGTATTTT.

The V and J genes are TRBV5-1 and TRBJ1-5, with a tentative D call TRBD1 (5 bases). V gave up 1 base and J gave up 7 bases, with 9 bases separating them. This CDR3 comprises 13 residues. Per the germline V gene, CDR1 is SGHRS and CDR2 is YFSETQ. This CDR3 reads CASSLRGEQPQHF. The CDR3 coding sequence is TGCGCCAGCAGCTTGCGAGGGGAACAGCCCCAGCATTTT.

This clonotype was detected many times. The chain joins TRBV28 to TRBJ2-3; 7 bases line up with TRBD2. This CDR3 comprises 17 residues. Germline CDR1 is MDHEN and CDR2 is SYDVKM. Trimming at V came to 3 bases and at J to 0 bases, leaving 9 bases not matched to a gene. CDR3 DNA: TGTGCCAGCAGTTTCTCACGGCGGGGGTCCAGCACAGATACGCAGTATTTT. This encodes CASSFSRRGSSTDTQYF.

In this sample, this clonotype turned up a few times. The junction shows a germline mismatch at one end, possibly a read error. V is TRBV12-3 or TRBV12-4 and J is TRBJ2-4; D is possibly TRBD1 (6 bases). This CDR3 is 16 amino acids long. CDR3 sequence reads: CAGSFNRVLAKNIQYF. CDR3 bases: TGTGCCGGCAGTTTTAACAGGGTACTAGCCAAAAACATTCAGTACTTC.

The chain recombines TRBV6-1 with TRBJ1-2, with a tentative D call TRBD1 (5 bases). With 6 bases removed from V and 1 base from J, the gap between germline ends came to 12 bases. This CDR3 has 14 residues. Germline V gives CDR1 MNHNS, CDR2 SASEGT. The DNA of the CDR3 is TGTGCCAGCAGCCGTACTCAGGGTAACTATGGCTACACCTTC. This codes for CASSRTQGNYGYTF.

A single count supports this clonotype. The chain is built from TRBV7-2 and TRBJ2-1; no clear D gene. There are 13 residues in the CDR3. Trimming took off 4 bases at V and 16 bases at J, with 20 bases between the two ends. Germline CDR1 and CDR2: SGHTA and FQGNSA. Written as DNA, the CDR3 is TGTGCCAGCAGCTCTACCTCCCTCGGTAAAATTTTCTTC. It specifies CASSSTSLGKIFF.

In this sample, this clonotype turned up many times. The V and J genes are TRBV28 and TRBJ2-3; 9 nucleotides line up with TRBD2. This CDR3 contains 16 residues. With V trimmed by 3 bases and J by 4 bases, 8 bases remained unmatched. CDR1 MDHEN and CDR2 SYDVKM come from the germline V gene. Written as DNA, the CDR3 is TGTGCCAGCAGTTTGCCCAGCGGGGGGATATCAGATACGCAGTATTTT. Residues: CASSLPSGGISDTQYF.

This clonotype was detected ten times or more. V is TRBV6-1 and J is TRBJ1-6; D gene unclear. There are 14 residues in the CDR3. The V end lost 6 bases, the J end lost 8 bases, and 14 bases lay between the germline ends. The germline gives CDR1 MNHNS, CDR2 SASEGT. The CDR3 DNA follows: TGTGCCAGCAGCCCCGGGGTCCTTTATTCACCCCTCCACTTT. Protein product: CASSPGVLYSPLHF.

In this sample, this clonotype turned up a few times. V is TRBV9 and J is TRBJ1-2, with 9 bases aligning to TRBD1. Germline values: CDR1 SGDLS, CDR2 YYNGEE. The CDR3 totals 14 residues. V shed 0 bases and J 8 bases; nucleotides not matched to a gene: 5. The CDR3 DNA sequence: TGTGCCAGCAGCGTAGATACAGGGGGCACAGGCTACACCTTC. Its translation is CASSVDTGGTGYTF.

This clonotype was seen at least ten times. This chain connects TRBV11-2 to TRBJ2-2; no clear D gene. Germline V lookup: CDR1 SGHAT, CDR2 FQNNGV. The CDR3 contains 12 residues. The ends were cut back, 5 bases at V and 8 bases at J, with 9 bases in the middle. This chain's CDR3 is CASSRLEGELFF. The CDR3 DNA reads as TGTGCCAGCAGCCGGCTGGAGGGGGAGCTGTTTTTT.

This clonotype was picked up a small number of times. V usage is TRBV3-1 and J usage is TRBJ2-7; unclear D gene. Germline CDR1 LGHDT, CDR2 YNNKEL (reference sequence). V was cut by 1 base and J by 9 bases, with 10 bases left in between. The CDR3 length is 12 residues. CDR3 bases: TGTGCCAGCAGCCAAGGAATCTCGCCGCAGTACTTC. As protein: CASSQGISPQYF.

The rearrangement uses TRBV19 and TRBJ2-3, with D perhaps assigned TRBD1 or TRBD2 (6 bases each). The V gene's germline CDR1 is LNHDA and CDR2 SQIVND (reference sequence). The CDR3 spans 15 residues. Trimming stripped 7 bases from V and 4 bases from J, with 18 bases between. CDR3 sequence reads: CASNNVGGRADTQYF. In DNA, the CDR3 is TGTGCCAGTAACAATGTGGGGGGCCGTGCAGATACGCAGTATTTT.

This clonotype was recorded many times. This chain joins TRBV29-1 and TRBJ1-1; D is perhaps TRBD1 (6 bases). Trimming stripped 0 bases from V and 1 base from J, with 18 bases between. The CDR3 sequence is 17 residues long. In germline, CDR1 is SQVTM, CDR2 ANQGSEA. The CDR3 bases are TGCAGCGTTGAAGATCTTCGGGGAGGGGGGCCGAACACTGAAGCTTTCTTT. Amino acids: CSVEDLRGGGPNTEAFF.

V is TRBV20-1 and J is TRBJ2-1, with TRBD1 as a possible D gene (5 bases). The CDR3 is made up of 12 amino acids. V dropped 1 base and J dropped 8 bases, with 9 bases sitting between them. From germline, CDR1 is DFQATT and CDR2 SNEGSKA (reference sequence). For the CDR3, the DNA is TGCAGTGCTAGAGGACAGTTCGATGAGCAGTTCTTC. This encodes CSARGQFDEQFF.